This TCR beta chain was recorded in a study of cytomegalovirus exposure and HLA in healthy donors. Broader study findings: Accurate prediction of most subjects' HLA-A and HLA-B alleles from TCR beta sequences was reported. According to reports, the classifier identified cytomegalovirus status with high specificity and sensitivity.

Trimming at V came to 4 bases and at J to 1 base, leaving 2 bases not matched to a gene. The CDR3 runs to 15 residues. Looked up from germline, CDR1 is SNHLY and CDR2 is FYNNEI. PCR involved 60 Vbeta and 13 Jbeta primers. The repertoire was sequenced with immunoSEQ multiplex PCR; TCRdb's copy has only in-frame clones and lacks some. The sample lists about 160,000 clones, around four fifths occurring once. Comment on this clone: Antigen unknown.

It was healthy bone marrow donors who served as donors. At collection, donors were nominally healthy, but unrecorded immune exposures were probable. The V and J genes are TRBV2 and TRBJ2-1; TRBD1 agrees at 9 bases. The clonotype comes from a boy between 2 and 10 years old in good health and CMV-seronegative. The sample taken for sequencing was PBMCs. CDR3 in amino acids: CASSVDRGSYNEQFF. The DNA of the CDR3 is TGTGCCAGCAGTGTTGACAGGGGGTCCTACAATGAGCAGTTCTTC.